This T cell receptor beta chain is drawn from a study of T cell changes during pregnancy in multiple sclerosis. The V gene's germline CDR1 is SGHRS and CDR2 YFSETQ. The V and J ends lost 0 bases and 3 bases, in that order; junction bases with no gene match: 17. The CDR3 length is 19 residues. Data came from immunoSEQ multiplex PCR; TCRdb stores just in-frame clones and leaves some out. The top ten hold approximately 0.76% of the sample, which has tens of thousands of clones, roughly 88% seen once. The clonotype comes from a female donor in good health, enrolled as a control in a pregnancy study. Sequences were derived from CD4+ T cells from peripheral blood mononuclear cells, sampled in the first trimester of pregnancy. The V gene is TRBV5-1, the J gene TRBJ2-7; 8 nucleotides match TRBD1. CDR3 loop: CASSLDRNSGGQGYYEQYF. The DNA for the CDR3 is TGCGCCAGCAGCTTGGACCGGAATTCCGGCGGACAGGGATACTACGAGCAGTACTTC.